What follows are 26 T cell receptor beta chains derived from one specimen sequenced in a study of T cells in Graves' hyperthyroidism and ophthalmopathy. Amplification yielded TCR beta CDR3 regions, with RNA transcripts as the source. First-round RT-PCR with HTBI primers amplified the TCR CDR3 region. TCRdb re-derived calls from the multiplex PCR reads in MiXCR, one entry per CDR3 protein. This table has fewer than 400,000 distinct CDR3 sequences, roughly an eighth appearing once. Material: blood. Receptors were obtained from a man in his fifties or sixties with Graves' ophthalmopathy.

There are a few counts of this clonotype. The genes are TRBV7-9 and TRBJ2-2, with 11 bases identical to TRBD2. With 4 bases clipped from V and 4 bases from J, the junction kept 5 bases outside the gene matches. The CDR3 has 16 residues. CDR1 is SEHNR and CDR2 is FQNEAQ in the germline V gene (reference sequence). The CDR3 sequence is CASSYGTSGRTGELFF. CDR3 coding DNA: TGTGCCAGCAGCTATGGGACTAGCGGTCGCACCGGGGAGCTGTTTTTT.

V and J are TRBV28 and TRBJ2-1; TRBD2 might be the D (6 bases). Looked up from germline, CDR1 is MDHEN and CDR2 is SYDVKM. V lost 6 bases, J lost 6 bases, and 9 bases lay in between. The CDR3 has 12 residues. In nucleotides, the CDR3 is TGTGCCAGCAGCTCTAGCGTCAATGAGCAGTTCTTC. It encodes CASSSSVNEQFF.

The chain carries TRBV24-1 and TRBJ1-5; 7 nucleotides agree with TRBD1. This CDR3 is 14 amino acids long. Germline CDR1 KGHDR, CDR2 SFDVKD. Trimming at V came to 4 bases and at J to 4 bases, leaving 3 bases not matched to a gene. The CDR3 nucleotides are TGTGCCACCAGTGAACCGGGACAGAATCAGCCCCAGCATTTT. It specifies CATSEPGQNQPQHF.

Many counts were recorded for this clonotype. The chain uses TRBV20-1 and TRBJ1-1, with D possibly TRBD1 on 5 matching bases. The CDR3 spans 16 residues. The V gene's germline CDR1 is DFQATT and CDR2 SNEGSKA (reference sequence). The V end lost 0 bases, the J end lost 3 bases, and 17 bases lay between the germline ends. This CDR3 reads CSARDGDRGLDTEAFF. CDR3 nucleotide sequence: TGCAGTGCTAGAGACGGGGACCGAGGCCTTGACACTGAAGCTTTCTTT.

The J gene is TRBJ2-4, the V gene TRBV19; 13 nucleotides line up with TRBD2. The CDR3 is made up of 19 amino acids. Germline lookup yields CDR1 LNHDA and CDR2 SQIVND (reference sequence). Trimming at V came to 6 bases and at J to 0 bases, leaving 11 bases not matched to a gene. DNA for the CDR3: TGTGCCAGTAGACCGGGACTAGCGGGATCTACACTAGCCAAAAACATTCAGTACTTC. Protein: CASRPGLAGSTLAKNIQYF.

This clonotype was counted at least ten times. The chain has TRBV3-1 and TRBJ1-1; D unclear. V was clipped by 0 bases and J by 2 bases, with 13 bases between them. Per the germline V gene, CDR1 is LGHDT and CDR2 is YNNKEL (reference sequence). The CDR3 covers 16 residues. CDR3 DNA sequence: TGTGCCAGCAGCCAAGAGGGTACACTACTAAACACTGAAGCTTTCTTT. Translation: CASSQEGTLLNTEAFF.

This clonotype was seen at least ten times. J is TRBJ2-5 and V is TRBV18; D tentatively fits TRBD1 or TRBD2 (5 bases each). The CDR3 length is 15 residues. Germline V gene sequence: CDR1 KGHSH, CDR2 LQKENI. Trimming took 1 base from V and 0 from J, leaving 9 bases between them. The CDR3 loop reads CASSPRQGDQETQYF. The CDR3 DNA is TGTGCCAGCTCACCACGTCAGGGAGACCAAGAGACCCAGTACTTC.

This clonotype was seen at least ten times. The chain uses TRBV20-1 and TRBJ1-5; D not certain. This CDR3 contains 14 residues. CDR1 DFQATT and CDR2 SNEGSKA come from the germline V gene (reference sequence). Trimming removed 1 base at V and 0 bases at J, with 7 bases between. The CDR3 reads CSARVGVSNQPQHF. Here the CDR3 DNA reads TGCAGTGCTAGAGTTGGTGTTAGCAATCAGCCCCAGCATTTT.

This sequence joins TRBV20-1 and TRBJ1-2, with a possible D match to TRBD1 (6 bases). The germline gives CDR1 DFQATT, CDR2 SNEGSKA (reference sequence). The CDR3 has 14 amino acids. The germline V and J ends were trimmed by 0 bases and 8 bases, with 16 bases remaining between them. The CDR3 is CSARDRAWGAGYTF. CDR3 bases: TGCAGTGCTAGAGATCGTGCGTGGGGGGCGGGCTACACCTTC.

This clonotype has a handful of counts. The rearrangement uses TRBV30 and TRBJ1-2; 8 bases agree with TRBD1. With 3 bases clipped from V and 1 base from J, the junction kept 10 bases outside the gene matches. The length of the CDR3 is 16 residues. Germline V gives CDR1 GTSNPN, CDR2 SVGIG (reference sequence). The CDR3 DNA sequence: TGTGCCTGGAGGGGGACCGGACAGGGCGTTAACTATGGCTACACCTTC. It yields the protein CAWRGTGQGVNYGYTF.

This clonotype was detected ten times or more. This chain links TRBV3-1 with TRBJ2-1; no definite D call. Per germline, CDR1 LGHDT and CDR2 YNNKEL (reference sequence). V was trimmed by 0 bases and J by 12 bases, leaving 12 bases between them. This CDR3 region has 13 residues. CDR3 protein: CASSQDSYTLQFF. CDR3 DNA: TGTGCCAGCAGCCAAGACTCGTATACGCTGCAGTTCTTC.

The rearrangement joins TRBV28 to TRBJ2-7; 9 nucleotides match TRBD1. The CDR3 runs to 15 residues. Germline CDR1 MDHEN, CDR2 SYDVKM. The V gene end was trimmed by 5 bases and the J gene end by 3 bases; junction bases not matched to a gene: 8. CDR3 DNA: TGTGCCAGCAGTACACAGGGGGCTACCCTCTACGAGCAGTACTTC. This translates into CASSTQGATLYEQYF.

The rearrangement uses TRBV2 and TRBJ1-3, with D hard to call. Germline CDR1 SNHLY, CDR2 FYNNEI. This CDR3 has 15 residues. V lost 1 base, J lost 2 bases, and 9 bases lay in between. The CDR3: CASSEGGQAGNTIYF. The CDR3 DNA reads TGTGCCAGCAGTGAAGGTGGTCAGGCTGGAAACACCATATATTTT.

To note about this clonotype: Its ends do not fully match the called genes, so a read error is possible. The CDR3 coding sequence is TGTACCAGCAGTGACCCGGACAGGGAAGATGAGCAGTTCTTC. Residues: CTSSDPDREDEQFF. The chain employs TRBV25-1 and TRBJ2-1; TRBD1 agrees at 8 bases. Germline loops: CDR1 MGHDK, CDR2 SYGVNS. This CDR3 spans 14 amino acids.

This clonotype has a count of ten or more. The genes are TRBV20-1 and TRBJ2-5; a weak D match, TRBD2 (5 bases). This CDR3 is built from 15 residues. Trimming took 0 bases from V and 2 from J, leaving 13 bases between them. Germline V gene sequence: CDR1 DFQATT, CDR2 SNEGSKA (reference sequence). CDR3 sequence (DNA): TGCAGTGCTAGAGATGGGATAGCGTCTCAAGAGACCCAGTACTTC. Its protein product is CSARDGIASQETQYF.

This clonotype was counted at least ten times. The CDR3: CASSSRPDRAEQYF. As DNA, the CDR3 is TGTGCCAGCAGTTCCCGCCCGGACAGGGCCGAGCAGTACTTC. The rearrangement joins TRBV27 to TRBJ2-7; 8 bases fit TRBD1. The CDR3 totals 14 residues. V lost 4 bases, J lost 6 bases, and 8 bases stayed unmatched. Germline CDR1 is MNHEY and CDR2 is SMNVEV (reference sequence).

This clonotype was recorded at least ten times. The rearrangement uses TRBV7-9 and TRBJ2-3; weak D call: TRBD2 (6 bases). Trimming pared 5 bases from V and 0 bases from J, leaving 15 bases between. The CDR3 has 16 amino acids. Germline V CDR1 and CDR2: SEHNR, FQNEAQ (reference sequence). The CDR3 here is CASSQRLASSTDTQYF. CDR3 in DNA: TGTGCCAGCAGCCAGCGCCTAGCGAGCAGCACAGATACGCAGTATTTT.

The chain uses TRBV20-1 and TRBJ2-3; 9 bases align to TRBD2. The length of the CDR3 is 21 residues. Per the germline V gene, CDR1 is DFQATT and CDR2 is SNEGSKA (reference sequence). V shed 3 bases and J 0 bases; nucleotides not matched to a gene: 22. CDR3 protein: CSARSLLSGGRGQTSTDTQYF. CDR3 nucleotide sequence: TGCAGTGCTAGGAGCCTCCTCTCTGGCGGGAGGGGACAAACTAGCACAGATACGCAGTATTTT.

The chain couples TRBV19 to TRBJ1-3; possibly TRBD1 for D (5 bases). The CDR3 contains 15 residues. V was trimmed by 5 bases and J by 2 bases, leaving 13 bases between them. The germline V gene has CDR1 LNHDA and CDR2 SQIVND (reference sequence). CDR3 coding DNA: TGTGCCAGTAGTGCGCCGGGACTCCCTGGAAACACCATATATTTT. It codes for CASSAPGLPGNTIYF.

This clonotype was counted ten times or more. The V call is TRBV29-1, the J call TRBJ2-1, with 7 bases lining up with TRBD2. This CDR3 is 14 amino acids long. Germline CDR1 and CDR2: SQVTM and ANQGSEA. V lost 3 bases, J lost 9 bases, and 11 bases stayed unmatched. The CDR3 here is CSVDTKKAGVEQFF. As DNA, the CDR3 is TGCAGCGTTGACACCAAAAAGGCGGGAGTTGAGCAGTTCTTC.

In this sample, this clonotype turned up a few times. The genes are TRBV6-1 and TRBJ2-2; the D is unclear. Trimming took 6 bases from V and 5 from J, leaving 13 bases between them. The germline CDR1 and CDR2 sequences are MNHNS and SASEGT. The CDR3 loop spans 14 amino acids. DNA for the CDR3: TGTGCCAGCAGGGCCATGGTTCAAACCGGGGAGCTGTTTTTT. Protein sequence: CASRAMVQTGELFF.

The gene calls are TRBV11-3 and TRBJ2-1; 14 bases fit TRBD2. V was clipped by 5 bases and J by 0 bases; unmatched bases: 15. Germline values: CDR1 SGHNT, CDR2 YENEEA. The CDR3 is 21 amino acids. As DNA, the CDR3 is TGTGCCAGCAGCAACCACGGGACTAGCGGGAGTGTCGAGAGCTCCTACAATGAGCAGTTCTTC. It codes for CASSNHGTSGSVESSYNEQFF.

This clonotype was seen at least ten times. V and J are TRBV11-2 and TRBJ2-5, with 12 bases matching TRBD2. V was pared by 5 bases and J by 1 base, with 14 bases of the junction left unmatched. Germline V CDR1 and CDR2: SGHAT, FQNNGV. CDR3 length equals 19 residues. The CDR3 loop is CASSPRTSGAWGSQETQYF. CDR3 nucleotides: TGTGCCAGCAGCCCCCGGACTAGCGGGGCGTGGGGATCCCAAGAGACCCAGTACTTC.

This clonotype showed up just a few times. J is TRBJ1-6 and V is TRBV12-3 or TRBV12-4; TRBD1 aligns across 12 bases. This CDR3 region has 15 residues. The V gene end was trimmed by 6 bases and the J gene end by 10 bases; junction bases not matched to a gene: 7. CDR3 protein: CASSRAGTGGSPLHF. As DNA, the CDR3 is TGTGCCAGCAGCAGAGCCGGGACAGGGGGCTCACCCCTCCACTTT.

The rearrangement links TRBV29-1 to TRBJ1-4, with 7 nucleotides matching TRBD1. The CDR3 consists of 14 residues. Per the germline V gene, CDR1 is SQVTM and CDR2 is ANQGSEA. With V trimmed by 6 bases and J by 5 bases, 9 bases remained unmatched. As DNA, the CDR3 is TGCAGCGTAGGACCCGGGACAGTGAATGAAAAACTGTTTTTT. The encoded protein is CSVGPGTVNEKLFF.

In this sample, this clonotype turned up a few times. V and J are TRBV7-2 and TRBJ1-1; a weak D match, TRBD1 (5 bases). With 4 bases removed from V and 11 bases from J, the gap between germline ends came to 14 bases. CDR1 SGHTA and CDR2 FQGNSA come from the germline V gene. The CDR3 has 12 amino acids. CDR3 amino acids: CASSWMGLLAFF. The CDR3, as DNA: TGTGCCAGCAGCTGGATGGGACTGCTGGCTTTCTTT.